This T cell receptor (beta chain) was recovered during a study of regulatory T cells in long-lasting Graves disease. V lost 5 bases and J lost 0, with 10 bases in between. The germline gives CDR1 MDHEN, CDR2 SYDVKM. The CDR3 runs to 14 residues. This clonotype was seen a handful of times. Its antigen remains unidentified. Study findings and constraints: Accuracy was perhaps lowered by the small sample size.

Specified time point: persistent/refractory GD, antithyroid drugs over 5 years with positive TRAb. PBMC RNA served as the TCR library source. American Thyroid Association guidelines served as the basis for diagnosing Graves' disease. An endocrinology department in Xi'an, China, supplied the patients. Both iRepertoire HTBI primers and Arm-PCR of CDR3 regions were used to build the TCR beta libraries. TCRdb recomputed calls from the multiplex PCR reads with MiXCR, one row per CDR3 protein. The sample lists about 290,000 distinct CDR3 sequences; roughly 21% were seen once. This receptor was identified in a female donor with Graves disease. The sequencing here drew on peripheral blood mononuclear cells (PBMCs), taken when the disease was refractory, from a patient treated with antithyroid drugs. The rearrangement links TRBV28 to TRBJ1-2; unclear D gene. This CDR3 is CASSKDVTNYGYTF. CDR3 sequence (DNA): TGTGCCAGCAGTAAAGACGTAACTAACTATGGCTACACCTTC.